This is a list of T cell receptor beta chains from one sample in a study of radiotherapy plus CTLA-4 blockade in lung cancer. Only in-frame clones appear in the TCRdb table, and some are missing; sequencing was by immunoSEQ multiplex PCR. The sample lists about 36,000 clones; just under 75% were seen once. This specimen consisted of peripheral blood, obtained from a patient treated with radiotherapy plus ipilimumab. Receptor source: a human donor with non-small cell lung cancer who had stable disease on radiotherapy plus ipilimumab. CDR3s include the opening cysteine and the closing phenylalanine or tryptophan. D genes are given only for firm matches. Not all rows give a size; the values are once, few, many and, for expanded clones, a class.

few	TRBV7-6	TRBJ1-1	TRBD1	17	TGTGCCAGCAGCCCAAGGAGCACAGGGGGGATTAACACTGAAGCTTTCTTT	CASSPRSTGGINTEAFF
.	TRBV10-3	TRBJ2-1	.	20	TGTGCCATCAGTCCCGGACAGGGAGGGGGGTCTTACAGCTCCTACAATGAGCAGTTCTTC	CAISPGQGGGSYSSYNEQFF
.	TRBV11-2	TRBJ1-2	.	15	TGTGCCAGCAGAACCAACACAGGGAACTATGAGGGCTACACCTTC	CASRTNTGNYEGYTF
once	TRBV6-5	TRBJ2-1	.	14	TGTGCCAGCAGCCGACGGGTAGCGGACAATGAGCAGTTCTTC	CASSRRVADNEQFF
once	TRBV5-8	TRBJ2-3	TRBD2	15	TGTGCCAGCAGCGGGGGGACTAGCGGGCGGAATACGCAGTATTTT	CASSGGTSGRNTQYF
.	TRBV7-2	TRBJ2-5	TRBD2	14	TGTGCCAGCAGGAGGACTAGAGGGCAAGAGACCCAGTACTTC	CASRRTRGQETQYF
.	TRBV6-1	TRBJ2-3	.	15	TGTGCCAGCAGTGGACCGGGACTTACTATAGATACGCAGTATTTT	CASSGPGLTIDTQYF
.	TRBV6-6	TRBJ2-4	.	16	TGTGCCTTCTTTACGGGGATCGAAGGGGCCAAAAACATTCAGTACTTC	CAFFTGIEGAKNIQYF
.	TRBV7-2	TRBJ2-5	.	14	TGTGCCAGCAGCTTAGGAGGGTTTGCGGAGACCCAGTACTTC	CASSLGGFAETQYF
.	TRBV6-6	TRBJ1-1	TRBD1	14	TGTGCCAGCAGAACGACAGGGACGAGCACTGAAGCTTTCTTT	CASRTTGTSTEAFF
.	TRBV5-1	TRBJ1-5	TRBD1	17	TGCGCCAGCAGCTTAACGCCGGGACAGGGGATAAATCAGCCCCAGCATTTT	CASSLTPGQGINQPQHF
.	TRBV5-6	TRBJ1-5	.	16	TGTGCCAGCAGCTTAGGGCCCAGGGCCGACAATCAGCCCCAGCATTTT	CASSLGPRADNQPQHF
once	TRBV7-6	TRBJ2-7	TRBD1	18	TGTGCCAGCAGCTTAGTGGGGGATTGGACAGGGAACTCCTACGAGCAGTACTTC	CASSLVGDWTGNSYEQYF
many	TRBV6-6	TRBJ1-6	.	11	TGTGCCAGCAGGAGCAATTCACCCCTCCACTTT	CASRSNSPLHF